A single sample is the source of the 7 T cell receptor beta chains below, sequenced in a study of cytomegalovirus exposure and HLA in healthy donors. The PCR made use of 60 Vbeta and 13 Jbeta primers. Here immunoSEQ multiplex PCR was the method, and the copy in TCRdb shows in-frame clones only, minus some. The data hold 100,000 to 150,000 clones, with approximately 80% observed a single time. The sample was PBMCs. The receptor set was obtained from a human donor in good health.

The chain uses TRBV19 and TRBJ2-5; 13 positions match TRBD2. CDR3 size: 17 residues. Germline V gene data show CDR1 as LNHDA and CDR2 as SQIVND (reference sequence). The junction had 9 bases not matched to a gene; V was cut back by 3 bases and J by 5 bases. The chain's CDR3 is CASSMGTSGGGRETQYF. CDR3 sequence (DNA): TGTGCCAGTAGTATGGGAACTAGCGGGGGGGGCCGGGAGACCCAGTACTTC.

The V and J genes are TRBV5-1 and TRBJ1-1; D is possibly TRBD1 (6 bases). V was cut by 6 bases and J by 1 base, with 13 bases left in between. CDR3 length: 14 amino acids. Germline V gene lookup returns CDR1 SGHRS and CDR2 YFSETQ. CDR3 sequence reads: CASNFRGTNTEAFF. CDR3 sequence (DNA): TGCGCCAGCAATTTCAGGGGTACGAACACTGAAGCTTTCTTT.

This clone appeared a single time. V and J are TRBV7-2 and TRBJ2-1; TRBD2 matches at 11 bases. This CDR3 is 17 amino acids long. The V and J ends lost 6 bases and 8 bases, in that order; junction bases with no gene match: 15. The germline V gene encodes CDR1 SGHTA and CDR2 FQGNSA. Here the CDR3 reads CASRSFPLAGGRDEQFF. In nucleotides, the CDR3 is TGTGCCAGCAGATCCTTCCCCTTAGCGGGGGGGCGGGATGAGCAGTTCTTC.

The chain couples TRBV5-4 to TRBJ1-4; D uncertain. Deletions cut 4 bases from V and 5 bases from J, with 18 bases between. This CDR3 is 16 amino acids long. The germline V gene encodes CDR1 SGHNT and CDR2 YYREEE (reference sequence). CDR3 coding DNA: TGTGCCAGCAGCCCAGGCGTTGGCCTTAGGAATGAAAAACTGTTTTTT. Translated, it gives CASSPGVGLRNEKLFF.

V gene TRBV29-1 combines with J gene TRBJ2-3; weak D call: TRBD2 (5 bases). Trimming pared 3 bases from V and 0 bases from J, leaving 16 bases between. The CDR3 runs to 16 residues. Germline CDR1 is SQVTM and CDR2 is ANQGSEA. This chain's CDR3 is CSVEGSSSASTDTQYF. Written as DNA, the CDR3 is TGCAGCGTTGAGGGATCTAGCAGCGCTAGCACAGATACGCAGTATTTT.

The V gene is TRBV11-3, the J gene TRBJ1-1, with D unclear. Trimming shortened V by 3 bases and J by 1 base, and 6 bases separated the two germline ends. Germline values: CDR1 SGHNT, CDR2 YENEEA. CDR3 length: 13 amino acids. The CDR3 DNA follows: TGTGCCAGCAGCTTTGGCAGGAACACTGAAGCTTTCTTT. Translation: CASSFGRNTEAFF.

This clone was detected only a few times. The chain combines TRBV6-1 with TRBJ2-7; D possibly corresponds to TRBD1 (6 bases). The V gene's germline CDR1 is MNHNS and CDR2 SASEGT. CDR3 length: 12 residues. Trimming cost V 11 bases and J 0 bases, with 11 bases left between them. CDR3 in DNA: TGTGCCGCCCGGGACAACTCCTACGAGCAGTACTTC. Amino acids: CAARDNSYEQYF.